The 30 T cell receptor beta chains below all came from one sample that was sequenced in a study of CD8+ T cells in alopecia areata. CD4, CD8alpha, NKG2D, NKG2ACE and other markers guided sorting of pooled cutaneous lymph node cells. Extraction of RNA preceded its reverse transcription into cDNA, which served as the sequencing template. Repertoires were generated with immunoSEQ multiplex PCR, while TCRdb's copy carries only in-frame clones and drops some. Found here are roughly 260,000 clones, no singletons; the ten largest cover less than 1.5%. Sequencing was done on a sample of CD4+ T cells sorted from a lymph node. These receptors were collected from a C3H/HeJ mouse with alopecia areata. These mice share the MHC haplotype H2-k.

Turning to this clone: Genes and germline are mouse. The CDR3 end lies 4 residues beyond the end of the read and is filled in from the germline J gene. The V call is TRBV19, the J call TRBJ2-7, with D possibly matching TRBD2 (7 bases). The CDR3 loop spans 14 amino acids. Germline assignment: CDR1 FNHDT and CDR2 SITEND (reference sequence). CDR3 amino acids: CASSMYRGAHEQYF. CDR3 DNA, as far as it was read: TGTGCCAGCAGTATGTATCGGGGGGCCCAT.

There are a few counts of this clone. Gene and germline names: mouse. The read ends 4 residues early relative to the CDR3; the germline J gene fills the gap. The rearrangement links TRBV31 to TRBJ2-3, with 8 bases matching TRBD2. The CDR3 has 15 residues. CDR1 GKSSPN and CDR2 SITVG come from the germline V gene. V was pared by 0 bases and J by 0 bases, with 2 bases of the junction left unmatched. The CDR3 bases that were read are TGTGCCTGGAGTCTAGGGGACTGGAGTGCAGAA. Its translation: CAWSLGDWSAE. The whole CDR3 is CAWSLGDWSAETLYF.

There are a few counts of this clone. Here the gene names and germline are mouse. The CDR3 bases that were read are TGTGCCAGCAGTGATGGTGGGACTGGGGGGGCCTATGCT. Translating gives CASSDGGTGGAYA. The CDR3 reads in full as CASSDGGTGGAYAEQFF. The rearrangement joins TRBV13-1 to TRBJ2-1; 14 bases line up with TRBD2. The CDR3 extends 4 residues past the end of the read, so its final part is completed from the germline J gene. CDR1 and CDR2 (germline): NSHNY, SYGAGN. CDR3 length: 17 amino acids. The V and J ends lost 0 bases and 3 bases, in that order; junction bases with no gene match: 2.

There are a few counts of this clone. Mouse gene names apply. The read ends 4 residues shy of where the CDR3 ends; the end is completed using the germline J gene. The sample has other DNA sequences that encode this CDR3 too. The chain recombines TRBV19 with TRBJ1-2; 9 positions agree with TRBD1. The CDR3 extends over 14 amino acids. Unmatched junction bases numbered 1, after V lost 2 bases and J lost 2 bases. CDR1 and CDR2 (germline): FNHDT, SITEND (reference sequence). Here the CDR3 reads CASSMGQGNSDYTF. The sequenced part of the CDR3 DNA is TGTGCCAGCAGTATGGGACAGGGCAACTCC.

This clone was counted a few times. Gene labels here are mouse ones. The CDR3 end lies 4 residues beyond the end of the read and is filled in from the germline J gene. Other DNA variants within this sample encode the same CDR3. The V call is TRBV31, the J call TRBJ2-1; 8 nucleotides match TRBD2. V trimming: 0 bases; J trimming: 0 bases; junction bases outside the gene matches: 4. CDR3 length: 16 residues. Germline CDR1 and CDR2: GKSSPN and SITVG. The CDR3 region is CAWSLGLGGNYAEQFF. The sequenced part of the CDR3 DNA is TGTGCCTGGAGTCTAGGCCTGGGGGGTAACTATGCT. Full variable domain (rest looked up from reference TRBV31 and TRBJ2-1): AQTIHQWPVAEIKAVGSPLSLGCTIKGKSSPNLYWYWQATGGTLQQLFYSITVGQVESVVQLNLSASRPKDDQFILSTEKLLLSHSGFYLCAWSLGLGGNYAEQFFGPGTRLTVL.

Notes on this clone: Gene names and germline match the mouse. The sequence runs out 4 residues before the end of the CDR3; the remainder is reconstructed from the germline J gene. This same CDR3 is encoded by further DNA sequences in the sample. V gene TRBV19 combines with J gene TRBJ2-2; 11 nucleotides match TRBD2. Germline V gene lookup returns CDR1 FNHDT and CDR2 SITEND (reference sequence). The length of the CDR3 is 15 residues. Trimming at V came to 5 bases and at J to 2 bases, leaving 2 bases not matched to a gene. Incomplete CDR3 DNA: TGTGCCAGCAGCAGGACTGGGGGGAACACCGGG. The encoded protein is CASSRTGGNTG. The entire CDR3 reads CASSRTGGNTGQLYF.

Turning to this clone: Each gene name is a mouse one. From the germline J gene comes the end of the CDR3, since the read stops 4 residues before it. Distinct nucleotide sequences in the sample also encode this CDR3. V usage is TRBV13-1 and J usage is TRBJ2-5, with a tentative D call TRBD1 (6 bases). The CDR3 contains 14 residues. The V and J ends lost 3 bases and 3 bases respectively, with 11 bases between them. The V gene's germline CDR1 is NSHNY and CDR2 SYGAGN. The CDR3 protein is CASSGPGQQDTQYF. CDR3 bases read: TGTGCCAGCAGTGGTCCGGGACAACAAGAC.

This clone has a count of ten or more. Gene and germline names: mouse. The read finishes 4 residues shy of the CDR3 end, and the germline J gene is used to complete it. The same CDR3 arises from other DNA sequences in this sample as well. The chain joins TRBV17 to TRBJ2-5; TRBD2 agrees at 8 bases. The V segment lost 2 bases and the J segment 3 bases; nucleotides outside the gene matches: 1. The CDR3 runs 14 residues. The germline V gene encodes CDR1 MNHDT and CDR2 YYDKIL. The CDR3 spells CASSRLGGQDTQYF. The sequenced part of the CDR3 DNA is TGTGCTAGCAGTAGACTGGGGGGACAAGAC. The entire variable domain, with the rest obtained from reference TRBV17 and TRBJ2-5, is as follows: DTTVKQNPRYKLARVGKPVNLICSQTMNHDTMYWYQKKPNQAPKLLLFYYDKILNREADTFEKFQSSRPNNSFCSLYIGSAGLEYSAMYLCASSRLGGQDTQYFGPGTRLLVL.

Remarks on this clone: These gene names are mouse names. The DNA ends 4 residues before the CDR3 does, and the rest of the CDR3 is filled in from the germline J gene. The V and J genes are TRBV13-1 and TRBJ2-1, with 12 nucleotides matching TRBD1. Germline lookup yields CDR1 NSHNY and CDR2 SYGAGN. The trim removed 3 bases at V and 6 bases at J, leaving 1 base unmatched. This CDR3 is built from 14 residues. Here the CDR3 reads CASSAGQGAAEQFF. CDR3 bases read: TGTGCCAGCAGTGCGGGACAGGGGGCTGCT.

In this sample, this clone turned up many times. Gene names are the mouse ones. Sequencing ends 4 residues short of the CDR3 end; the germline J gene provides the rest. The sample carries other DNA sequences with the same CDR3. V usage is TRBV1 and J usage is TRBJ2-7, with TRBD2 identical over 11 bases. V lost 3 bases to trimming and J lost 3 bases; unmatched junction nucleotides: 4. The CDR3 covers 15 residues. The V gene's germline CDR1 is NSQYPW and CDR2 LRSPGD (reference sequence). Partial CDR3 DNA: TGCACCTGCAGTGCCACCGGGACTGGGGGCTAT. This gives the protein CTCSATGTGGY. The full CDR3 reads CTCSATGTGGYEQYF. The variable domain in full, with the rest retrieved from reference TRBV1 and TRBJ2-7, is VTLLEQNPRWRLVPRGQAVNLRCILKNSQYPWMSWYQQDLQKQLQWLFTLRSPGDKEVKSLPGADYLATRVTDTELRLQVANMSQGRTLYCTCSATGTGGYEQYFGPGTRLTVL.

This clone was found a few times. Gene names and germline match the mouse. Sequencing ends 3 residues short of the CDR3 end; the germline J gene provides the rest. The chain couples TRBV19 to TRBJ1-6, with a weak D call TRBD1 (6 bases). TRBJ1-6 is an ORF; its function is uncertain. Germline lookup yields CDR1 FNHDT and CDR2 SITEND (reference sequence). Trimming took off 7 bases at V and 4 bases at J, with 12 bases between the two ends. This CDR3 is 14 amino acids long. The part of the CDR3 DNA that was read is TGTGCCAGCCAAGGACAGATATATAATTCGCCC. Translated: CASQGQIYNSP. The whole CDR3 protein reads CASQGQIYNSPLYF.

This clone was seen a handful of times. The genes are named according to mouse. The read gets to within 4 residues of the CDR3 end, and the germline J gene fills in the rest. Other DNA sequences in this specimen translate into the identical CDR3. The chain is built from TRBV5 and TRBJ2-1; 11 bases fit TRBD2. Losses at the gene ends were 2 bases for V and 4 bases for J; bases not matched to a gene: 1. The CDR3 runs 15 residues. CDR1 LGHNA and CDR2 YNLKQL come from the germline V gene (reference sequence). The CDR3 loop reads CASSQRDWGYAEQFF. The sequenced CDR3 bases are TGTGCCAGCAGCCAACGGGACTGGGGGTATGCT.

Many counts were recorded for this clone. Gene names follow the mouse nomenclature. The read stops 4 residues short of the end of the CDR3; the missing end is completed from the germline J gene. This chain joins TRBV12-1 and TRBJ1-2; D perhaps matches TRBD1 (6 bases). Germline-derived CDR1 and CDR2 are SGHSN and HYEKVE. The V and J ends lost 1 base and 4 bases respectively, with 15 bases between them. CDR3 length: 15 residues. CDR3 in amino acids: CASSLSVRGGSDYTF. The part of the CDR3 DNA that was read is TGTGCCAGCTCTCTTTCCGTCAGGGGAGGCTCC. Filled out from reference TRBV12-1 and TRBJ1-2, the complete variable domain reads DSGVVQSPRHIIKEKGGRSVLTCIPISGHSNVVWYQQTLGKELKFLIQHYEKVERDKGFLPSRFSVQQFDDYHSEMNMSALELEDSAMYFCASSLSVRGGSDYTFGSGTRLLVI.

In the case of this clone: Gene names follow the mouse nomenclature. The read comes to an end 4 residues before the CDR3 does, leaving the germline J gene to fill in the end. The chain recombines TRBV13-2 with TRBJ2-4; 7 nucleotides agree with TRBD2. This CDR3 is 12 amino acids long. Germline V gene lookup returns CDR1 NNHNN and CDR2 SYGAGS (reference sequence). This chain's CDR3 is CASGDWRNTLYF. The sequenced part of the CDR3 DNA is TGTGCCAGCGGGGACTGGAGAAAC.

As regards this clone: Gene names are the mouse ones. The chain's CDR3 is CASSPSNNPNSDYTF. The CDR3 DNA, read in part, is TGTGCCAGCAGTCCCAGTAATAATCCAAACTCC. The chain combines TRBV19 with TRBJ1-2; D unresolved. The observed sequence ends 4 residues before the CDR3 terminus, with the missing tail filled in from the germline J gene. The CDR3 totals 15 residues. Deletions cut 4 bases from V and 0 bases from J, with 13 bases between. Germline CDR1 FNHDT, CDR2 SITEND (reference sequence).

This clone was seen only a few times. Mouse names are used for the genes. Read coverage stops 4 residues before the CDR3 terminus; the germline J gene supplies the remainder. This chain links TRBV5 with TRBJ2-5; 7 bases are shared with TRBD1. The germline CDR1 and CDR2 sequences are LGHNA and YNLKQL (reference sequence). The CDR3 is made up of 15 amino acids. V lost 3 bases to trimming and J lost 3 bases; unmatched junction nucleotides: 6. Incomplete CDR3 DNA: TGTGCCAGCAGCCACCTGACAGGGAGGCAAGAC. It is translated as CASSHLTGRQD. The whole CDR3 is CASSHLTGRQDTQYF.

This clone was detected a few times. Gene names denote mouse genes. The read falls 4 residues short of the CDR3 end, and the missing part is taken from the germline J gene. This chain links TRBV5 with TRBJ2-2, with a weak D call TRBD1 (6 bases). The CDR3 runs to 16 residues. Per the germline V gene, CDR1 is LGHNA and CDR2 is YNLKQL (reference sequence). Trimming took 0 bases from V and 4 from J, leaving 12 bases between them. CDR3 residues: CASSQEGGLGTGQLYF. CDR3 DNA, as far as it was read: TGTGCCAGCAGCCAAGAAGGGGGTTTGGGCACCGGG.

The sample holds many counts of this clone. The genes are named according to mouse. The CDR3 end is not reached by the read, which stops 4 residues before it; the germline J gene fills it in. The chain recombines TRBV14 with TRBJ2-2; 10 bases match TRBD1. Germline values: CDR1 SGHDT, CDR2 FRDEAV. This CDR3 region has 15 residues. With 6 bases clipped from V and 2 bases from J, the junction kept 4 bases outside the gene matches. The sequenced CDR3 bases are TGTGCCAGCACCGAGGGACAGGGGAACACCGGG. Translating gives CASTEGQGNTG. Given in full, the CDR3 is CASTEGQGNTGQLYF.

This clone showed up just a few times. Gene names refer to mouse genes. The CDR3 is cut off 4 residues early in the read; its end comes from the germline J gene. Other DNA sequences in this sample translate to the same CDR3. V usage is TRBV1 and J usage is TRBJ2-5; 8 nucleotides agree with TRBD2. Germline-derived CDR1 and CDR2 are NSQYPW and LRSPGD (reference sequence). This CDR3 is 13 amino acids long. The sequenced part of the CDR3 DNA is TGCACCTGCAGTGGGGGGGGCGGGGAC. Its protein is CTCSGGGGD. The full CDR3 sequence reads CTCSGGGGDTQYF.

Comment on this clone: Gene names and germline match the mouse. The missing CDR3 end, 4 residues past where the read stops, is filled in from the germline J gene. The rearrangement uses TRBV13-3 and TRBJ2-3, with 10 bases aligning to TRBD2. The CDR3 has 16 amino acids. Germline lookup yields CDR1 NNHDY and CDR2 SYVADS. Trimming removed 4 bases from V and 0 bases from J; junction bases left unmatched: 5. The sequenced part of the CDR3 DNA is TGTGCCAGCAGTCCTGGACTGGGGGATAGTGCAGAA. Its protein product is CASSPGLGDSAE. From start to end, the CDR3 is CASSPGLGDSAETLYF.

As for this clone: Gene and germline names: mouse. The read ends 4 residues before the CDR3 terminus; that terminus is restored from the germline J gene. The sample has other DNA sequences that encode this CDR3 too. The rearrangement joins TRBV13-2 to TRBJ2-5; TRBD1 matches 7 bases. The CDR3 is 14 amino acids. From germline, CDR1 is NNHNN and CDR2 SYGAGS (reference sequence). The CDR3 spells CASGETGVGDTQYF. Partial CDR3 DNA: TGTGCCAGCGGTGAAACAGGGGTTGGAGAC.

This clone has just a few counts. The listed genes are named as in mouse. Partial CDR3 DNA: TGCACCTGCAGTGCAGCAGGGGGCGACACA. Translated, it gives CTCSAAGGDT. The entire CDR3 protein is CTCSAAGGDTEVFF. The chain combines TRBV1 with TRBJ1-1; TRBD1 matches 8 bases. The read falls 4 residues short of the CDR3 end, and the missing part is taken from the germline J gene. Germline loops: CDR1 NSQYPW, CDR2 LRSPGD (reference sequence). Trimming took 1 base from V and 3 from J; bases not matched to a gene: 1. This CDR3 contains 14 residues. Filled out from reference TRBV1 and TRBJ1-1, the complete variable domain reads VTLLEQNPRWRLVPRGQAVNLRCILKNSQYPWMSWYQQDLQKQLQWLFTLRSPGDKEVKSLPGADYLATRVTDTELRLQVANMSQGRTLYCTCSAAGGDTEVFFGKGTRLTVV.

This clone was recorded a few times. These gene names are mouse names. Read coverage stops 4 residues before the CDR3 terminus; the germline J gene supplies the remainder. The V gene is TRBV19, the J gene TRBJ2-3; D might be TRBD1 (6 bases). Germline V CDR1 and CDR2: FNHDT, SITEND (reference sequence). V lost 4 bases and J 0 bases, leaving 12 bases between the germline ends. The CDR3 runs to 15 residues. The sequenced CDR3 bases are TGTGCCAGCAGTGGCGGGACAACTAGTGCAGAA. Protein: CASSGGTTSAE. The complete CDR3 reads CASSGGTTSAETLYF. Combining the CDR3 with reference TRBV19 and TRBJ2-3 gives the whole variable domain GGIITQTPKFLIGQEGQKLTLKCQQNFNHDTMYWYRQDSGKGLRLIYYSITENDLQKGDLSEGYDASREKKSSFSLTVTSAQKNEMAVFLCASSGGTTSAETLYFGSGTRLTVL.

This clone was counted only a few times. The gene names here belong to mouse. With the read ending 4 residues before the CDR3 end, the germline J gene is used to fill in that end. J is TRBJ2-7 and V is TRBV19; TRBD2 matches at 7 bases. With 5 bases clipped from V and 0 bases from J, the junction kept 8 bases outside the gene matches. Germline V gives CDR1 FNHDT, CDR2 SITEND (reference sequence). The CDR3 extends over 15 amino acids. The CDR3 is CASRLDWRSSYEQYF. The sequenced CDR3 bases are TGTGCCAGCAGATTGGACTGGAGGAGCTCCTAT. Full variable domain (outside the CDR3, taken from reference TRBV19 and TRBJ2-7): GGIITQTPKFLIGQEGQKLTLKCQQNFNHDTMYWYRQDSGKGLRLIYYSITENDLQKGDLSEGYDASREKKSSFSLTVTSAQKNEMAVFLCASRLDWRSSYEQYFGPGTRLTVL.

This clone was seen only a few times. Mouse germline and gene names are used. The CDR3 end lies 4 residues beyond the end of the read and is filled in from the germline J gene. The rearrangement joins TRBV13-1 to TRBJ2-5, with 7 bases lining up with TRBD1. V gave up 3 bases and J gave up 0 bases; unmatched junction bases: 4. The CDR3 is 15 residues long. The germline CDR1 and CDR2 sequences are NSHNY and SYGAGN. This chain's CDR3 is CASSGQQGNQDTQYF. The sequenced CDR3 bases are TGTGCCAGCAGTGGGCAACAGGGGAACCAAGAC.

This clone came up many times. Gene names refer to mouse genes. The CDR3 end falls 4 residues outside the read, so it is completed with the germline J gene. This same CDR3 is encoded by further DNA sequences in the sample. The chain combines TRBV13-1 with TRBJ1-2, with D hard to call. Per germline, CDR1 NSHNY and CDR2 SYGAGN. Trimming left V 1 base short and J 0 bases short, with 4 bases between. The CDR3 is 13 residues long. The CDR3 here is CASSDLANSDYTF. Partial CDR3 DNA: TGTGCCAGCAGTGATCTTGCAAACTCC.

With regard to this clone: Genes and germline come from the mouse. Coverage ceases 3 residues before the CDR3 finishes, and the germline J gene fills in the end. V and J are TRBV13-2 and TRBJ1-6; maybe TRBD1 (5 bases). TRBJ1-6 is classed as an ORF, of uncertain function. Germline-derived CDR1 and CDR2 are NNHNN and SYGAGS (reference sequence). V was trimmed by 1 base and J by 4 bases, leaving 9 bases between them. The CDR3 loop spans 15 amino acids. Incomplete CDR3 DNA: TGTGCCAGCGGTGATAGCAGGGTTTATAATTCGCCC. This translates into CASGDSRVYNSP. The full CDR3 protein reads CASGDSRVYNSPLYF.

Concerning this clone: The listed genes are named as in mouse. Read coverage stops 4 residues before the CDR3 terminus; the germline J gene supplies the remainder. This sample includes further DNA sequences coding for the same CDR3. The gene calls are TRBV13-1 and TRBJ2-3; TRBD2 might be the D (6 bases). The CDR3 spans 14 residues. With 0 bases removed from V and 1 base from J, the gap between germline ends came to 6 bases. Germline CDR1 reads NSHNY; CDR2 reads SYGAGN. The sequenced CDR3 bases are TGTGCCAGCAGTGATGTGGGGGGTGCAGAA. This gives the protein CASSDVGGAE. The whole CDR3 is CASSDVGGAETLYF.

As to this clone: Here the gene names and germline are mouse. The read terminates 4 residues ahead of where the CDR3 ends, so the germline J gene completes it. The same CDR3 also results from other DNA sequences found in this sample. The chain uses TRBV13-3 and TRBJ2-5, with 10 bases fitting TRBD2. The trim removed 5 bases at V and 3 bases at J, leaving 3 bases unmatched. CDR1 and CDR2 (germline): NNHDY, SYVADS. The CDR3 is 14 amino acids. Incomplete CDR3 DNA: TGTGCCAGCAGAGGACTGGGGGATCAAGAC. Translation: CASRGLGDQD. The whole CDR3 region reads CASRGLGDQDTQYF.

Concerning this clone itself: This could be a read error, since a much larger clone is one nucleotide away. Gene names follow the mouse nomenclature. This same CDR3 is encoded by further DNA sequences in the sample. CDR3 bases read: TGTGCCAGCGGTGGGACTGGGGGGAACACCGGG. It specifies CASGGTGGNTG. The whole CDR3 sequence reads CASGGTGGNTGQLYF. The rearrangement joins TRBV13-2 to TRBJ2-2, with 11 bases that match TRBD2. Sequencing ends 4 residues short of the CDR3 end; the germline J gene provides the rest. The germline CDR1 and CDR2 sequences are NNHNN and SYGAGS (reference sequence). V dropped 3 bases and J dropped 2; count of bases not matched to a gene: 0. CDR3 length: 15 residues.